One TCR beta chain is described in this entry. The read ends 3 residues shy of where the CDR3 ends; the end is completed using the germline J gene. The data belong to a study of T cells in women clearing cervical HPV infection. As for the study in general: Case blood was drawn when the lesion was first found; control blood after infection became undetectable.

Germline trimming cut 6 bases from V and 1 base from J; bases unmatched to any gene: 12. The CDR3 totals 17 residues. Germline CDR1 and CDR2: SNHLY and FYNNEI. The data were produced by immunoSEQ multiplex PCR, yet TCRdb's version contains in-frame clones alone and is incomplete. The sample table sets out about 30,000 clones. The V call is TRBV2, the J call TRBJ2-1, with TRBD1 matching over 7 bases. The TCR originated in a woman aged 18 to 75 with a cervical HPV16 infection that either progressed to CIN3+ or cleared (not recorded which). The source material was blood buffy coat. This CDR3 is CASRRGLGQRSYNEQFF. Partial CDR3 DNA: TGTGCCAGCAGAAGGGGGCTGGGACAGAGGTCCTACAATGAG.